This TCR beta chain was obtained from a study of cytomegalovirus exposure and HLA in healthy donors. Findings and limits, study-wide: As was reported, the classifier diagnosed cytomegalovirus status with high specificity and sensitivity. According to an earlier analysis, most TCR beta V segments yielded productive rearrangements about 87% or about 30% of the time.

CDR1 KGHSH and CDR2 LQKENI come from the germline V gene. The junction had 7 bases not matched to a gene; V was cut back by 5 bases and J by 6 bases. The CDR3 runs 15 residues. The primer mix had 60 Vbeta and 13 Jbeta primers. Assay: immunoSEQ multiplex PCR; the TCRdb copy retains only in-frame clones and omits some. The sample holds about 180,000 clones, roughly 77% seen once. Points on this clone: Its target is not known.

The source material was PBMCs. The chain has TRBV18 and TRBJ1-3; 10 bases align to TRBD1. The receptor was isolated from a woman aged 30 to 39 in good health and CMV-seronegative. DNA of the CDR3: TGTGCCAGCTCAGAAGACAGGGGGCTATCAAACACCATATATTTT. Residues: CASSEDRGLSNTIYF.